This entry lists 8 T cell receptor beta chains sequenced from one sample in a study of cytotoxic CD8 clonotypes in ibrutinib-treated CLL. Clones were read by immunoSEQ multiplex PCR, and TCRdb kept only the in-frame ones, dropping some. The data hold approximately 12,000 clones, with less than 80% observed a single time. This material consisted of PBMCs, taken before ibrutinib treatment. Receptor source: a human donor with chronic lymphocytic leukemia.

The chain is built from TRBV5-1 and TRBJ2-2, with D possibly being TRBD1 or TRBD2 (6 bases each). V was shortened by 4 bases and J by 5 bases, with 15 bases between the two germline ends. This CDR3 region has 15 residues. Germline lookup yields CDR1 SGHRS and CDR2 YFSETQ. The CDR3: CASSPLGGSTGELFF. The DNA for the CDR3 is TGCGCCAGCAGCCCCTTGGGGGGCAGTACCGGGGAGCTGTTTTTT.

The chain carries TRBV5-1 and TRBJ2-3; D call uncertain. The CDR3 has 15 residues. V was pared by 4 bases and J by 2 bases, with 14 bases between. Germline V gives CDR1 SGHRS, CDR2 YFSETQ. The DNA of the CDR3 is TGCGCCAGCAGCCACCTTGGGCTCAACACAGATACGCAGTATTTT. It yields the protein CASSHLGLNTDTQYF.

The chain links TRBV10-1 to TRBJ2-5; 7 bases are shared with TRBD1. The last part of the DNA fits TRBJ2-7 better; the J call may be wrong. The CDR3 runs 15 residues. Germline V gene lookup returns CDR1 WNHNN and CDR2 SYGVQD (reference sequence). The CDR3 here is CASSEARQGPYEQYF. In DNA form, the CDR3 reads TGCGCCAGCAGTGAGGCAAGACAGGGCCCCTACGAGCAGTACTTC.

This clone was detected a few times. The chain is built from TRBV9 and TRBJ2-2; perhaps D is TRBD1 or TRBD2 (5 bases each). Trimming pared 7 bases from V and 3 bases from J, leaving 10 bases between. This CDR3 spans 13 amino acids. The germline gives CDR1 SGDLS, CDR2 YYNGEE. CDR3 residues: CASWDGYTGELFF. The DNA of the CDR3 is TGTGCCAGCTGGGACGGCTACACCGGGGAGCTGTTTTTT.

The V call is TRBV28, the J call TRBJ1-5; 11 positions agree with TRBD1. V trimming: 10 bases; J trimming: 6 bases; junction bases outside the gene matches: 5. Germline V gene lookup returns CDR1 MDHEN and CDR2 SYDVKM. CDR3 size: 13 residues. The CDR3 loop is CAIGTGGGQPQHF. CDR3 coding DNA: TGTGCCATCGGGACAGGGGGAGGTCAGCCCCAGCATTTT.

The chain combines TRBV6-1 with TRBJ1-5; D is ambiguous. The germline CDR1 and CDR2 sequences are MNHNS and SASEGT. The V gene lost 4 bases and the J gene lost 7 bases, with 14 bases spanning the gap. The length of the CDR3 is 14 residues. The CDR3 bases are TGTGCCAGCAGTGTCAACTCCCTGGGGCAGCCCCAGCATTTT. Translation: CASSVNSLGQPQHF.

The chain employs TRBV7-9 and TRBJ1-1; TRBD1 might be the D (6 bases). This CDR3 comprises 14 residues. Germline V gene lookup returns CDR1 SEHNR and CDR2 FQNEAQ (reference sequence). Trimming removed 5 bases from V and 4 bases from J, with 14 bases in between. The CDR3 DNA sequence: TGTGCCAGCAGCCCCCAAAGGACAGCCACTGAAGCTTTCTTT. As protein: CASSPQRTATEAFF.

The chain employs TRBV30 and TRBJ1-2; weak D call: TRBD1 (5 bases). Germline CDR1 and CDR2: GTSNPN and SVGIG (reference sequence). The CDR3 is made up of 13 amino acids. The V end lost 0 bases, the J end lost 6 bases, and 11 bases lay between the germline ends. The CDR3 sequence: CAWSVGAQDGYTF. The CDR3 nucleotides read TGTGCCTGGAGTGTAGGGGCGCAGGATGGCTACACCTTC.